This entry concerns a single T cell receptor beta chain. In the authors' workflow: It was from reference gene primer amplification that nucleated cell counts were estimated. Clones were read by immunoSEQ multiplex PCR, and TCRdb kept only the in-frame ones, dropping some. The D gene and trimming were derived from the DNA, and the V and J assignments and clone size from that table. Altogether 200,000 to 300,000 clones are present, around 84% being singletons, with the ten largest covering 4.2%. The sample comes from a study of blood T cell repertoires in COVID-19. The CDR3 is 17 residues long. The V gene's germline CDR1 is SGHDT and CDR2 YYEEEE. V trimming: 0 bases; J trimming: 3 bases; junction bases outside the gene matches: 8.

Sample: peripheral blood. The receptor comes from a man in his 60s with acute or convalescent COVID-19. The chain combines TRBV5-6 with TRBJ2-4, with 8 bases identical to TRBD1. Written as DNA, the CDR3 is TGTGCCAGCAGCTTGGGGGACAGGTTGGTCCTCAAAAACATTCAGTACTTC. Protein sequence: CASSLGDRLVLKNIQYF.